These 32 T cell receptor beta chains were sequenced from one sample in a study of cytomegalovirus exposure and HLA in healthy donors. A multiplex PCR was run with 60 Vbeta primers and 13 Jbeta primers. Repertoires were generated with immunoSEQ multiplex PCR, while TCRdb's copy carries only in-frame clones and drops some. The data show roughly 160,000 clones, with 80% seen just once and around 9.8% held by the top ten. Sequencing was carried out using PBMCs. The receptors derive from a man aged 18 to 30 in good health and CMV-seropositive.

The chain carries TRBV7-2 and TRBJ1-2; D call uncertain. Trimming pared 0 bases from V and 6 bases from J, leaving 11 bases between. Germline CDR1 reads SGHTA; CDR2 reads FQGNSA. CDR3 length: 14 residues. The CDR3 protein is CASSLAALSHGYTF. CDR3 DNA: TGTGCCAGCAGCTTAGCGGCTTTATCCCATGGCTACACCTTC.

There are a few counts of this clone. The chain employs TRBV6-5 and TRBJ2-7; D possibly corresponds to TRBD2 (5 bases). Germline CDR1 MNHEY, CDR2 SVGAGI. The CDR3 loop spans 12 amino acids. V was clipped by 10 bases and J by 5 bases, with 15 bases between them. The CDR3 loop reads CATRGLAHEQYF. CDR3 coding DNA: TGTGCCACCAGAGGGCTAGCCCACGAGCAGTACTTC.

The DNA for the CDR3 is TGTGCCAGCTCACCACTTGGAGTTAACTACGAGCAGTACTTC. Protein sequence: CASSPLGVNYEQYF. The chain combines TRBV18 with TRBJ2-7; D unclear. Germline CDR1 reads KGHSH; CDR2 reads LQKENI. The V end was cut by 1 base, the J end by 3 bases, with 10 bases between. CDR3 size: 14 residues.

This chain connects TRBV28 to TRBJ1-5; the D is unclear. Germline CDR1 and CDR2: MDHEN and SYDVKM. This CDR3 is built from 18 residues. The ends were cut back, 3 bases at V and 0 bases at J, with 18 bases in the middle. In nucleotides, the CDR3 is TGTGCCAGCAGTTTCCCCCCTCGGAGTTCCTATAGCAATCAGCCCCAGCATTTT. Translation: CASSFPPRSSYSNQPQHF.

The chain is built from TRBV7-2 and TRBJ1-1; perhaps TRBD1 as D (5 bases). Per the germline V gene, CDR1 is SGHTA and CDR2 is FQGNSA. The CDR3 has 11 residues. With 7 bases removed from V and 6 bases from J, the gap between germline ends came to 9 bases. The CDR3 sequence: CASNPGPEAFF. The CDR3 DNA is TGTGCCAGCAACCCAGGGCCTGAAGCTTTCTTT. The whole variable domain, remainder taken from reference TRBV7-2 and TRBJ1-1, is GAGVSQSPSNKVTEKGKDVELRCDPISGHTALYWYRQSLGQGLEFLIYFQGNSAPDKSGLPSDRFSAERTGGSVSTLTIQRTQQEDSAVYLCASNPGPEAFFGQGTRLTVV.

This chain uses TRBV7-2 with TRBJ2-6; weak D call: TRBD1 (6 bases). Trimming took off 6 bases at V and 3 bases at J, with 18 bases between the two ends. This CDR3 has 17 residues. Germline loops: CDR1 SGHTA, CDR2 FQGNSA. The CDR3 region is CASRTHNRDGGANVLTF. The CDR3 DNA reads TGTGCCAGCAGGACGCACAACAGGGATGGTGGGGCCAACGTCCTGACTTTC. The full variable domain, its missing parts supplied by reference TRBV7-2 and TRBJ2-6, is GAGVSQSPSNKVTEKGKDVELRCDPISGHTALYWYRQSLGQGLEFLIYFQGNSAPDKSGLPSDRFSAERTGGSVSTLTIQRTQQEDSAVYLCASRTHNRDGGANVLTFGAGSRLTVL.

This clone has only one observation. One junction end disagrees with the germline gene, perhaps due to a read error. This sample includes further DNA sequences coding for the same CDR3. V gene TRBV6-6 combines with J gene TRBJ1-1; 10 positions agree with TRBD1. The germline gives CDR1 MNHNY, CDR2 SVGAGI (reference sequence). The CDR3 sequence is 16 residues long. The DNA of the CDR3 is TGTGCCAGCAGTTACGGGACAGGGGTTATGAACACTGAGGCTTTCTTT. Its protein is CASSYGTGVMNTEAFF.

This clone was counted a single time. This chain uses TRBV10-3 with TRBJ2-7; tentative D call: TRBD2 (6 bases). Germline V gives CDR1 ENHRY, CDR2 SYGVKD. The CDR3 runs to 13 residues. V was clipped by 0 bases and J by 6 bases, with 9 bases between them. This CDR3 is CAISESGGTEQYF. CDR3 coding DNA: TGTGCCATCAGTGAGTCGGGCGGGACCGAGCAGTACTTC.

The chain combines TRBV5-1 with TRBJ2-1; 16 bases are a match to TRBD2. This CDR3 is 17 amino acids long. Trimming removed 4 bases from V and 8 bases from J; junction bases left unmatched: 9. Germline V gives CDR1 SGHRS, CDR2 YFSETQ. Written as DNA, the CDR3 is TGCGCCAGCAGCGAGGGACTAGCGGGGGGGGTCGGCGATGAGCAGTTCTTC. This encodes CASSEGLAGGVGDEQFF.

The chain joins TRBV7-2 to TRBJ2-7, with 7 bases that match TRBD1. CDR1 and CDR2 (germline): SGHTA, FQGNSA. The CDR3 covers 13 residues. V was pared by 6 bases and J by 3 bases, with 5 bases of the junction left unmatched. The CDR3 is CASSNNRGYEQYF. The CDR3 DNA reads TGTGCCAGCAGTAACAACAGGGGCTACGAGCAGTACTTC.

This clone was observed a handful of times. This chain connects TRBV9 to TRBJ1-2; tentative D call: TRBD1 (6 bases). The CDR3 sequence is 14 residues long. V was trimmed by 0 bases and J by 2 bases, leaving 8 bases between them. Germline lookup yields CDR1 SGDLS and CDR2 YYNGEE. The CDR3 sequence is CASSVGQANYGYTF. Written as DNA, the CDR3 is TGTGCCAGCAGCGTAGGACAGGCAAACTATGGCTACACCTTC.

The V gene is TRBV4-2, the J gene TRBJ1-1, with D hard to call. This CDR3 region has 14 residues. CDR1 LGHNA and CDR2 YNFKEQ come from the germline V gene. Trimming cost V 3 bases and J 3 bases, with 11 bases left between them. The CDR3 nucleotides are TGTGCCAGCAGCCAGACGAGCCGGGACACTGAAGCTTTCTTT. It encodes CASSQTSRDTEAFF.

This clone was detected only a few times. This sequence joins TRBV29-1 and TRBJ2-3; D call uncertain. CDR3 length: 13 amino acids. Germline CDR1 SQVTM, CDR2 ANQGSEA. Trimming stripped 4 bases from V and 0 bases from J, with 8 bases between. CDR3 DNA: TGCAGCGTTGGCACTTCGAGCACAGATACGCAGTATTTT. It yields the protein CSVGTSSTDTQYF.

Here the CDR3 reads CASSTGYNSPLHF. The CDR3 DNA sequence: TGTGCCAGCAGTACAGGGTATAATTCACCCCTCCACTTT. The genes are TRBV5-4 and TRBJ1-6; D is possibly TRBD1 (6 bases). This CDR3 is built from 13 residues. Germline V CDR1 and CDR2: SGHNT, YYREEE (reference sequence). The V and J ends lost 5 bases and 4 bases respectively, with 7 bases between them.

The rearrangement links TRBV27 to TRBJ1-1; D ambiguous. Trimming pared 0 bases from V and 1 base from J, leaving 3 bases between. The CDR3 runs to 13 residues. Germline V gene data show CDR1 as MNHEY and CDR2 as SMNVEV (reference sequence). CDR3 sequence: CASSLSANTEAFF. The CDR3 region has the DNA TGTGCCAGCAGTTTATCGGCGAACACTGAAGCTTTCTTT.

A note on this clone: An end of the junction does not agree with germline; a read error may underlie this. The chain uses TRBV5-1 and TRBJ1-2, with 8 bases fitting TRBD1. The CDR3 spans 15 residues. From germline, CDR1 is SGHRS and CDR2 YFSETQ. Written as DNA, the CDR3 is TGCGCCAGCAGCTGTCGTGACAGGGGCAGCTATGTCTACACCTTC. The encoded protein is CASSCRDRGSYVYTF.

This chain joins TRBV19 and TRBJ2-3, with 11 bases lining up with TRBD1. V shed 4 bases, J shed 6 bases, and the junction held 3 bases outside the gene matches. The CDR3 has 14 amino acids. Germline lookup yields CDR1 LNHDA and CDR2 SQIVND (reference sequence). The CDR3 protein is CASSTGQGADTQYF. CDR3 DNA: TGTGCCAGTAGTACCGGACAGGGGGCGGATACGCAGTATTTT.

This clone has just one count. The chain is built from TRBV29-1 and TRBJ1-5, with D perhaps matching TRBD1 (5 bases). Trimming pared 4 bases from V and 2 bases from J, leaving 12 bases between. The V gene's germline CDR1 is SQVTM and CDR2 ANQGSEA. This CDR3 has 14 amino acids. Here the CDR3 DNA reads TGCAGCGTTGTCTCAGGGTCGGGCAATCAGCCCCAGCATTTT. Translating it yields CSVVSGSGNQPQHF.

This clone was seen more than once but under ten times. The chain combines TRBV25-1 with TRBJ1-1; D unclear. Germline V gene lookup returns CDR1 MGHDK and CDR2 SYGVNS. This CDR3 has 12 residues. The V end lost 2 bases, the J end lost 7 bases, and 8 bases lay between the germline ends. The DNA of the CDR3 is TGTGCCAGCAGTGAAGGGCTGAGTGAAGCTTTCTTT. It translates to CASSEGLSEAFF.

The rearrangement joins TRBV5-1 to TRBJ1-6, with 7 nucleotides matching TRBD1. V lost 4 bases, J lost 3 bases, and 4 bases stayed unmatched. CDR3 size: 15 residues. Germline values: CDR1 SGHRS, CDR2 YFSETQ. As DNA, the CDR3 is TGCGCCAGCAGCGCCACAGGGGACTATAATTCACCCCTCCACTTT. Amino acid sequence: CASSATGDYNSPLHF. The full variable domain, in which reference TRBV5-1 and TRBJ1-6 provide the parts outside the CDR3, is KAGVTQTPRYLIKTRGQQVTLSCSPISGHRSVSWYQQTPGQGLQFLFEYFSETQRNKGNFPGRFSGRQFSNSRSEMNVSTLELGDSALYLCASSATGDYNSPLHFGNGTRLTVT.

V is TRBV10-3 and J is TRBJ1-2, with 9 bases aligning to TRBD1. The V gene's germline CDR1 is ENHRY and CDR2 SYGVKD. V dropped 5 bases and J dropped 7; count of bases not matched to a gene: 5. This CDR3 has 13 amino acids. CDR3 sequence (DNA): TGTGCCATCAGTCAACAGGGGGCGGCTGGCTACACCTTC. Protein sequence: CAISQQGAAGYTF.

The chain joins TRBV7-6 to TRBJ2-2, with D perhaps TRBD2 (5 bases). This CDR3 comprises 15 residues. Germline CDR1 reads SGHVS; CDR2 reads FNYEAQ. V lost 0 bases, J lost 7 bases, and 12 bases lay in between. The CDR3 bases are TGTGCCAGCAGCTTAGCGGCGGGTTCGGGCGGGGAGCTGTTTTTT. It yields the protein CASSLAAGSGGELFF.

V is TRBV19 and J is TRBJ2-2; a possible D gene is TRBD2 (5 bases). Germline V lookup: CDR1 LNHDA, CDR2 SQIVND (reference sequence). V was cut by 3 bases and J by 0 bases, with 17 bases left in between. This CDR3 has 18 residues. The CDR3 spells CASSIRRSGPSNTGELFF. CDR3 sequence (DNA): TGTGCCAGTAGTATCAGGAGGAGCGGCCCCTCGAACACCGGGGAGCTGTTTTTT. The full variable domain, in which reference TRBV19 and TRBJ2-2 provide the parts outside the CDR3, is DGGITQSPKYLFRKEGQNVTLSCEQNLNHDAMYWYRQDPGQGLRLIYYSQIVNDFQKGDIAEGYSVSREKKESFPLTVTSAQKNPTAFYLCASSIRRSGPSNTGELFFGEGSRLTVL.

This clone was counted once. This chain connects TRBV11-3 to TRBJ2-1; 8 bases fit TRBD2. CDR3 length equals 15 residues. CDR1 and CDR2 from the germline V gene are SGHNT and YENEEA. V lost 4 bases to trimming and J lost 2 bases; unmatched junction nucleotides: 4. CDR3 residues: CASSYSGGAYNEQFF. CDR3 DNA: TGTGCCAGCAGCTACAGCGGGGGCGCCTACAATGAGCAGTTCTTC.

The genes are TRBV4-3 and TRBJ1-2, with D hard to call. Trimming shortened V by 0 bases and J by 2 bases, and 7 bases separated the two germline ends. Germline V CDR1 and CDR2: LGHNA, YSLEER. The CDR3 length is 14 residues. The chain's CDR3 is CASSQDPQNYGYTF. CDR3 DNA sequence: TGCGCCAGCAGCCAAGATCCCCAAAACTATGGCTACACCTTC.

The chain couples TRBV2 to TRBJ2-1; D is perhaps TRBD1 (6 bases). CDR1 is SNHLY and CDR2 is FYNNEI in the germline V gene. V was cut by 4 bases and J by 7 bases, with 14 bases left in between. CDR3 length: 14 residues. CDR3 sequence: CASSALGRGNEQFF. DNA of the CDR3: TGTGCCAGCAGTGCACTGGGAAGGGGGAATGAGCAGTTCTTC.

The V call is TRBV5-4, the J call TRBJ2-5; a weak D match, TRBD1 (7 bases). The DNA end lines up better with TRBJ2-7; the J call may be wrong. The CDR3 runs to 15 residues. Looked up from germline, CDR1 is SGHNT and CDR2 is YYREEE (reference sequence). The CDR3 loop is CASSPDPGGGYEQYF. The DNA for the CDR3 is TGTGCCAGCAGCCCAGATCCAGGGGGAGGCTACGAGCAGTACTTC.

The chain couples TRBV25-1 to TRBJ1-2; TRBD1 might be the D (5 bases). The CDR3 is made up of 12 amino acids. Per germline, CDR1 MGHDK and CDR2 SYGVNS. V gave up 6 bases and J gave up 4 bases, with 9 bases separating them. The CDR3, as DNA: TGTGCCAGCAGGGCCCAGGGCTATGGCTACACCTTC. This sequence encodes CASRAQGYGYTF.

The CDR3, as DNA: TGCGCCAGCAGCCCAGACGGACTAGCGGGAGGGGGCTTTGCCAAAAACATTCAGTACTTC. Protein product: CASSPDGLAGGGFAKNIQYF. The rearrangement links TRBV4-1 to TRBJ2-4, with 15 bases matching TRBD2. The length of the CDR3 is 20 residues. The germline V gene encodes CDR1 MGHRA and CDR2 YSYEKL. V lost 4 bases and J lost 1; bases outside the gene matches: 11.

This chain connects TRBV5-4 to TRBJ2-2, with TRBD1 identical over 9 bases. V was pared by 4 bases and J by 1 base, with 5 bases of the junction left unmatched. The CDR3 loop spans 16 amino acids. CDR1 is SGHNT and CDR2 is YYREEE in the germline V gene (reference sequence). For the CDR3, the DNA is TGTGCCAGCAGCGTTAAGACAGGGGGGAACACCGGGGAGCTGTTTTTT. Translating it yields CASSVKTGGNTGELFF.

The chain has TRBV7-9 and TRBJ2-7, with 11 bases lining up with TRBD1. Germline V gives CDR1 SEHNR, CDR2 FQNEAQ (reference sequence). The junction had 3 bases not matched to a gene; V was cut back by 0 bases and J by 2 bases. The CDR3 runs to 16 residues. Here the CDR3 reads CASSLARGQGAYEQYF. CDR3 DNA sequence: TGTGCCAGCAGCTTAGCGCGGGGACAGGGGGCCTACGAGCAGTACTTC.

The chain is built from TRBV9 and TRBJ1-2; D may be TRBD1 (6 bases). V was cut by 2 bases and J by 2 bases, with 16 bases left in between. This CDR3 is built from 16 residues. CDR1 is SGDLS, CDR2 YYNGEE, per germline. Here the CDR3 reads CASSVGPGQTNYGYTF. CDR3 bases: TGTGCCAGCAGCGTGGGACCAGGACAGACAAACTATGGCTACACCTTC.